This T cell receptor beta chain was identified in a study of T cell repertoires in cytomegalovirus infection. Study information: CMV epitopes, recently identified HLA-C-restricted and well-studied HLA-B-restricted, were used.

TCRdb recomputed calls from the reads with MiXCR, one row per CDR3 protein. The sample lists about 770,000 distinct CDR3 sequences; approximately 32% were seen once. Trimming pared 2 bases from V and 0 bases from J, leaving 22 bases between. The CDR3 is 20 residues long. Germline V gene lookup returns CDR1 SGHVS and CDR2 FNYEAQ. The count of this clonotype is one. The antigen is unknown. Without the conserved terminal phenylalanine or tryptophan, this CDR3 likely stems from a read error. General observations from the study: Ex vivo, HLA-C-restricted CMV-specific TCR beta clonotypes prevailed over the rest of the response. The cumulative frequency of public TCR beta families distinguished individuals who carried CMV together with the relevant HLA.

This sample comprised cultured CD8+ T cells from PBMCs, obtained from culture after CMV antigen stimulation. The sequence was collected from a human donor in good health (CMV status not recorded). Some clones in this sample may be carry-over from other donors' samples. The V call is TRBV7-6, the J call TRBJ2-2; maybe TRBD2 (7 bases). The CDR3 is CASSLRPRGAQTPNTGELFS. The CDR3, as DNA: TGTGCCAGCAGCTTAAGGCCCCGGGGGGCTCAAACACCGAACACCGGGGAGCTGTTTTCT.